The 20 T cell receptor beta chains given below trace back to one sample, sequenced in a study of Ad26.COV2.S vaccination and SARS-CoV-2 variants. Treatment indicated: some 20 received Ad26.COV2.S at low or high dose, single or two shots; several received placebo; per-sample allocation not given. Following the first vaccine or placebo injection, samples were taken on day 63. Only in-frame clones appear in the TCRdb table, and some are missing; sequencing was by immunoSEQ multiplex PCR. This sample has about 440,000 clones, with 90% found just once. Material: peripheral blood, obtained in a trial of Ad26.COV2.S vaccine versus placebo. All receptors derive from a person between 18 and 59 years old who received the Ad26.COV2.S COVID-19 vaccine or a placebo.

The CDR3 sequence: CASSLGGLAGVNEQFF. CDR3 coding DNA: TGCGCCAGCAGCTTGGGCGGACTAGCGGGAGTCAATGAGCAGTTCTTC. The chain is built from TRBV5-1 and TRBJ2-1, with 13 positions matching TRBD2. The CDR3 has 16 amino acids. V shed 0 bases, J shed 6 bases, and the junction held 3 bases outside the gene matches. Germline CDR1 SGHRS, CDR2 YFSETQ. Full variable domain (missing parts from reference TRBV5-1 and TRBJ2-1): KAGVTQTPRYLIKTRGQQVTLSCSPISGHRSVSWYQQTPGQGLQFLFEYFSETQRNKGNFPGRFSGRQFSNSRSEMNVSTLELGDSALYLCASSLGGLAGVNEQFFGPGTRLTVL.

This chain links TRBV7-8 with TRBJ2-5, with TRBD2 matching over 8 bases. The CDR3 runs 15 residues. Germline V gene sequence: CDR1 SGHVS, CDR2 FQNEAQ. The V and J ends lost 4 bases and 0 bases, in that order; junction bases with no gene match: 4. The CDR3 sequence: CASSSAGLDQETQYF. CDR3 nucleotides: TGTGCCAGCAGCTCCGCGGGACTAGACCAAGAGACCCAGTACTTC.

V usage is TRBV6-6 and J usage is TRBJ2-5; a possible D gene is TRBD1 (6 bases). The germline V gene has CDR1 MNHNY and CDR2 SVGAGI (reference sequence). The CDR3 is made up of 13 amino acids. V gave up 5 bases and J gave up 4 bases, with 11 bases separating them. The CDR3 sequence: CASSRTAGETQYF. The CDR3 nucleotides are TGTGCCAGCAGTCGGACAGCCGGAGAGACCCAGTACTTC.

The chain is built from TRBV9 and TRBJ1-1, with TRBD1 as a possible D gene (5 bases). Germline values: CDR1 SGDLS, CDR2 YYNGEE. V lost 3 bases to trimming and J lost 7 bases, with 13 bases between them. CDR3 length: 13 residues. The CDR3 reads CASSAKTVGEAFF. CDR3 bases: TGTGCCAGCAGCGCAAAGACAGTAGGTGAAGCTTTCTTT.

This chain connects TRBV7-9 to TRBJ1-4, with D possibly matching TRBD1 (5 bases). Trimming stripped 8 bases from V and 7 bases from J, with 20 bases between. Germline values: CDR1 SEHNR, CDR2 FQNEAQ (reference sequence). The CDR3 runs to 15 residues. In DNA form, the CDR3 reads TGTGCCAGCGGCGGGGGTCGGGGCCCTAGTGAAAAACTGTTTTTT. This gives the protein CASGGGRGPSEKLFF.

The chain carries TRBV7-8 and TRBJ2-2, with no clear D. Trimming shortened V by 1 base and J by 6 bases, and 9 bases separated the two germline ends. The CDR3 has 14 amino acids. Germline lookup yields CDR1 SGHVS and CDR2 FQNEAQ. The CDR3 is CASSLVIEPGELFF. Here the CDR3 DNA reads TGTGCCAGCAGCTTAGTAATAGAACCCGGGGAGCTGTTTTTT.

V gene TRBV19 combines with J gene TRBJ2-3; D uncertain. Germline V CDR1 and CDR2: LNHDA, SQIVND (reference sequence). Deletions cut 6 bases from V and 7 bases from J, with 23 bases between. The CDR3 covers 16 residues. This CDR3 reads CASRPSLGALGNTQYF. The DNA of the CDR3 is TGTGCCAGTAGACCTTCATTAGGAGCGTTGGGAAATACGCAGTATTTT.

The genes are TRBV7-9 and TRBJ1-4, with TRBD1 as a possible D gene (6 bases). The ends were cut back, 5 bases at V and 4 bases at J, with 8 bases in the middle. CDR3 size: 13 residues. From germline, CDR1 is SEHNR and CDR2 FQNEAQ (reference sequence). CDR3 in amino acids: CASSRGNNEKLFF. The CDR3 DNA is TGTGCCAGCAGCAGGGGGAATAATGAAAAACTGTTTTTT.

J is TRBJ1-1 and V is TRBV29-1, with D perhaps matching TRBD1 (5 bases). This CDR3 comprises 12 residues. V was pared by 7 bases and J by 6 bases, with 15 bases between. The germline V gene has CDR1 SQVTM and CDR2 ANQGSEA. CDR3 in DNA: TGCAGCGCCTCGTGGGGGGGAGCTGAAGCTTTCTTT. This translates into CSASWGGAEAFF.

The chain links TRBV6-4 to TRBJ2-7; 8 bases are a match to TRBD1. Trimming at V came to 9 bases and at J to 2 bases, leaving 3 bases not matched to a gene. The CDR3 has 12 amino acids. Germline CDR1 is MRHNA and CDR2 is SNTAGT. This CDR3 reads CASRTGPYEQYF. Written as DNA, the CDR3 is TGTGCCAGTCGGACAGGGCCCTACGAGCAGTACTTC.

The V and J genes are TRBV10-3 and TRBJ2-3; D remains unclear. The ends were cut back, 1 base at V and 1 base at J, with 3 bases in the middle. The V gene's germline CDR1 is ENHRY and CDR2 SYGVKD. This CDR3 contains 13 residues. The DNA for the CDR3 is TGTGCCATCAGTGAGTTTGGCACAGATACGCAGTATTTT. Translated, it gives CAISEFGTDTQYF.

This sequence joins TRBV12-3 or TRBV12-4 and TRBJ1-3; D is unresolved. The CDR3 has 13 amino acids. V lost 4 bases, J lost 4 bases, and 8 bases lay in between. This CDR3 reads CASSSGEGNTIYF. The CDR3 bases are TGTGCCAGCAGTTCTGGTGAAGGAAACACCATATATTTT.

V usage is TRBV5-8 and J usage is TRBJ2-5; 7 positions match TRBD1. The V and J ends lost 3 bases and 2 bases, in that order; junction bases with no gene match: 1. Looked up from germline, CDR1 is SGHTS and CDR2 is YDEGEE. The CDR3 extends over 13 amino acids. The CDR3 coding sequence is TGTGCCAGCAGCTCGACAGGGCAAGAGACCCAGTACTTC. Its translation: CASSSTGQETQYF.

This clone has a single count. This chain links TRBV28 with TRBJ2-5; 7 nucleotides agree with TRBD2. Germline CDR1 is MDHEN and CDR2 is SYDVKM. V lost 3 bases and J lost 1; bases outside the gene matches: 5. This CDR3 contains 15 residues. CDR3 in amino acids: CASSLSSGRQETQYF. The DNA for the CDR3 is TGTGCCAGCAGTTTGAGTAGCGGGCGCCAAGAGACCCAGTACTTC. Full variable domain (missing parts from reference TRBV28 and TRBJ2-5): DVKVTQSSRYLVKRTGEKVFLECVQDMDHENMFWYRQDPGLGLRLIYFSYDVKMKEKGDIPEGYSVSREKKERFSLILESASTNQTSMYLCASSLSSGRQETQYFGPGTRLLVL.

This sequence joins TRBV3-1 (or the pseudogene TRBV3-2) and TRBJ2-1; 11 bases fit TRBD1. The CDR3 extends over 17 amino acids. The germline V gene has CDR1 LGHDT and CDR2 YNNKEL (reference sequence). V lost 1 base and J lost 6; bases outside the gene matches: 8. The CDR3 here is CASSQGNPGTGGNEQFF. In DNA, the CDR3 is TGTGCCAGCAGCCAAGGGAACCCCGGGACAGGGGGCAATGAGCAGTTCTTC.

The chain joins TRBV9 to TRBJ2-1; D might be TRBD2 (5 bases). The CDR3 is 13 amino acids. The V gene's germline CDR1 is SGDLS and CDR2 YYNGEE. V was trimmed by 3 bases and J by 8 bases, leaving 12 bases between them. In DNA, the CDR3 is TGTGCCAGCAGCGCCCTCCCGAGGGATGAGCAGTTCTTC. This codes for CASSALPRDEQFF.

A single count supports this clone. This chain uses TRBV12-5 with TRBJ2-6; no firm D call. This CDR3 is 14 amino acids long. Per germline, CDR1 LGHNT and CDR2 FRNRAP. V was cut by 0 bases and J by 15 bases, with 15 bases left in between. The CDR3 is CASGLVIVGRSLTF. CDR3 nucleotides: TGTGCTAGTGGTTTGGTAATCGTAGGCAGGAGCCTGACTTTC.

The gene calls are TRBV20-1 and TRBJ1-5; 12 bases are a match to TRBD1. Germline-derived CDR1 and CDR2 are DFQATT and SNEGSKA (reference sequence). This CDR3 region has 17 residues. V trimming: 3 bases; J trimming: 2 bases; junction bases outside the gene matches: 8. The CDR3 sequence is CSASTGQGAPGNQPQHF. CDR3 DNA: TGCAGTGCTAGTACGGGACAGGGGGCTCCAGGCAATCAGCCCCAGCATTTT.

V is TRBV6-5 and J is TRBJ1-4, with 7 bases that match TRBD1. This CDR3 has 14 residues. Trimming removed 4 bases from V and 8 bases from J; junction bases left unmatched: 7. Looked up from germline, CDR1 is MNHEY and CDR2 is SVGAGI. In nucleotides, the CDR3 is TGTGCCAGCAGTTTAACAGGGGCAGGGGAAAAACTGTTTTTT. It specifies CASSLTGAGEKLFF.

The chain recombines TRBV7-9 with TRBJ2-1, with D unresolved. V was cut by 3 bases and J by 6 bases, with 6 bases left in between. CDR1 SEHNR and CDR2 FQNEAQ come from the germline V gene (reference sequence). The length of the CDR3 is 12 residues. Here the CDR3 DNA reads TGTGCCAGCAGCTTTGATCTCAATGAGCAGTTCTTC. This gives the protein CASSFDLNEQFF.